This paragraph reports one T cell receptor (beta chain). The length of the CDR3 is 14 residues. Germline CDR1 SNHLY, CDR2 FYNNEI. V dropped 8 bases and J dropped 4 bases, with 17 bases sitting between them. The entry originates in a study of blood T cell repertoires in COVID-19. Overall study: Specimens from acute and convalescent COVID-19 originated in the United States, Italy and Spain. The cDNA or gDNA used as material had been derived from T cells, B-cell-depleted T cells, or PBMCs.

The repertoire was sequenced with immunoSEQ multiplex PCR; TCRdb's copy has only in-frame clones and lacks some. The sample lists roughly 160,000 clones; around 82% were seen once. The sample comprised peripheral blood. The chain uses TRBV2 and TRBJ1-2, with D possibly TRBD1 on 5 matching bases. The TCR comes from a man aged 18-30 years with active or convalescent COVID-19. CDR3 nucleotides: TGTGCCAGCCGAGCCTCGACAGCGATCTATGGCTACACCTTC. This encodes CASRASTAIYGYTF.